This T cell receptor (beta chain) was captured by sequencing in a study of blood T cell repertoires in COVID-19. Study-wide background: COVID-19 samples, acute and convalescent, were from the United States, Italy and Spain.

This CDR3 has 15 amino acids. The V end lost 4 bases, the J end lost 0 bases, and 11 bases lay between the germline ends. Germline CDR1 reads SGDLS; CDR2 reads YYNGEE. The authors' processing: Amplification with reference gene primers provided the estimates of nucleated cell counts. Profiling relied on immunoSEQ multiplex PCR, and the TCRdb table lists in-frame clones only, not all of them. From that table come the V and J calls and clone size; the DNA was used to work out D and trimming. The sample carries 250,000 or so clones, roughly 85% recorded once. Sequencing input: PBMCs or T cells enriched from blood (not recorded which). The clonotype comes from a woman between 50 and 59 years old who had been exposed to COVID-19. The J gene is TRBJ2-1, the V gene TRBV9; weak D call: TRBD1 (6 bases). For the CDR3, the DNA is TGTGCCAGCAGCTCAGGGGTCCCCTCCTACAATGAGCAGTTCTTC. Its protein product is CASSSGVPSYNEQFF.